This T cell receptor beta chain was profiled in a study of T-cell memory formation after mild COVID-19. In this sample, this clonotype turned up many times. From 5'RACE with constant-segment primers came TCR alpha and TCR beta cDNA libraries that carried sample barcodes and UMIs. TCRdb recomputed calls from the 5' RACE reads with MiXCR, one row per CDR3 protein. The sample yields 350,000 to 550,000 distinct CDR3 sequences, roughly 18% seen once. V lost 0 bases and J 0 bases, leaving 9 bases between the germline ends. Germline CDR1 reads SQVTM; CDR2 reads ANQGSEA. This CDR3 contains 14 residues. Sequencing used PBMCs or a T cell subset sorted from them (not recorded which). The clonotype originates from a man younger than 30 who had mild COVID-19 (a few samples of this study predate the infection). Cell type and time point are not known. V gene TRBV29-1 combines with J gene TRBJ2-7, with D hard to call. The CDR3 region has the DNA TGCAGCGTTGAAGAGGACGGATTCTCCTACGAGCAGTACTTC. It specifies CSVEEDGFSYEQYF.